The present T cell receptor (beta chain) was sequenced within a study of blood T cell repertoires in COVID-19. Background on the study: T cells, B-cell-depleted T cells, or PBMCs provided the cDNA or gDNA that served as material.

Trimming took 6 bases from V and 5 from J; bases not matched to a gene: 12. The CDR3 sequence is 15 residues long. Germline CDR1 SGHTA, CDR2 FQGNSA. Per the original data handling: Using reference gene primer amplification, nucleated cell counts were estimated. Sequencing was performed with immunoSEQ multiplex PCR; in TCRdb, only in-frame clones are kept and a portion is missing. That table gives V, J and clone size, and the DNA gave D and trimming. The sample has over 250,000 clones; roughly 87% are singletons. Those who participated ranged in age from roughly 18 to 95 years and resided in 20 to 30 US areas. Donors in Cohort 3 who had recovered were those with two negative PCRs, healthcare professional clearance, or resolution of their symptoms.

The material sequenced was PBMCs or T cells enriched from blood (not recorded which). V is TRBV7-2 and J is TRBJ2-5; 7 bases map to TRBD2. The source of this sequence is a woman aged 18 to 35 who had recovered from COVID-19. In DNA, the CDR3 is TGTGCCAGCAGTGCGCCGGGACTAAGACCGGAGACCCAGTACTTC. Protein product: CASSAPGLRPETQYF.